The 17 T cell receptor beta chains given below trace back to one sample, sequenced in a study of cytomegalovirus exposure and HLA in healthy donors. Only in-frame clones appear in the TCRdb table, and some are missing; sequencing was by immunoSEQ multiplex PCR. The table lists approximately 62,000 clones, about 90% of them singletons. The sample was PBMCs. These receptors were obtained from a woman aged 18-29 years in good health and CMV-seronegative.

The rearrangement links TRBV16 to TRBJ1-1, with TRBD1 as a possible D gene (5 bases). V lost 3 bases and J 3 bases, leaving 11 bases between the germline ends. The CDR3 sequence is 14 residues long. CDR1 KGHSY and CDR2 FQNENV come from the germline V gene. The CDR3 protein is CASSQAAGYTEAFF. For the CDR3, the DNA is TGTGCCAGCAGCCAGGCGGCAGGGTACACTGAAGCTTTCTTT.

CDR3 region: CASSEPGNTEAFF. Written as DNA, the CDR3 is TGCGCCAGCAGTGAGCCGGGGAACACTGAAGCTTTCTTT. The rearrangement joins TRBV10-2 to TRBJ1-1, with no clear D. The germline CDR1 and CDR2 sequences are WSHSY and SAAADI. The length of the CDR3 is 13 residues. V was trimmed by 2 bases and J by 1 base, leaving 5 bases between them.

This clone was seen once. The CDR3 here is CASSSSGFGTEAFF. The CDR3 DNA reads as TGTGCCAGCAGCTCCTCAGGGTTTGGCACTGAAGCTTTCTTT. The rearrangement uses TRBV11-3 and TRBJ1-1; tentative D call: TRBD1 (5 bases). Trimming pared 4 bases from V and 4 bases from J, leaving 13 bases between. The CDR3 is 14 amino acids. Germline CDR1 reads SGHNT; CDR2 reads YENEEA. The whole variable domain, filled in from reference TRBV11-3 and TRBJ1-1, reads EAGVVQSPRYKIIEKKQPVAFWCNPISGHNTLYWYLQNLGQGPELLIRYENEEAVDDSQLPKDRFSAERLKGVDSTLKIQPAELGDSAVYLCASSSSGFGTEAFFGQGTRLTVV.

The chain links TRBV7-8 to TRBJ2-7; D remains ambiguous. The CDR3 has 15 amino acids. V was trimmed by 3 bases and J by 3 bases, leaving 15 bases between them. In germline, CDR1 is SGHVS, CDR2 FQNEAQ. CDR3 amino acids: CASSFRRSLHYEQYF. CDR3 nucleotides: TGTGCCAGCAGCTTTAGGCGGTCCCTCCACTACGAGCAGTACTTC.

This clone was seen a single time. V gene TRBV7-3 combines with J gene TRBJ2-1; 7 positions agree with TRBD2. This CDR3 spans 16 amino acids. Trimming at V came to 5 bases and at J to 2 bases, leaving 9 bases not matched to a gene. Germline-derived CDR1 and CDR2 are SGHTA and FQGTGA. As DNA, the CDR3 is TGTGCCAGCAGCCCGTCAGCGGGGAGCACCTACAATGAGCAGTTCTTC. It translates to CASSPSAGSTYNEQFF.

Here the CDR3 reads CASSSGGTGNTIYF. The CDR3 DNA reads as TGTGCCAGCAGCTCCGGGGGGACTGGAAACACCATATATTTT. J is TRBJ1-3 and V is TRBV28, with D possibly being TRBD1 (5 bases). CDR3 length: 14 residues. Trimming shortened V by 6 bases and J by 2 bases, and 11 bases separated the two germline ends. Germline-derived CDR1 and CDR2 are MDHEN and SYDVKM.

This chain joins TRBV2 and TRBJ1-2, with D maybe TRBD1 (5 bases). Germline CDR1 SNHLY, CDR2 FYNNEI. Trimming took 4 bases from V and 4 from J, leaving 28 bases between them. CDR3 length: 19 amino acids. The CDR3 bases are TGTGCCAGCAGTGCCCCCGCTAATATACAGGATAACTGGTCCTATGGCTACACCTTC. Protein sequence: CASSAPANIQDNWSYGYTF.

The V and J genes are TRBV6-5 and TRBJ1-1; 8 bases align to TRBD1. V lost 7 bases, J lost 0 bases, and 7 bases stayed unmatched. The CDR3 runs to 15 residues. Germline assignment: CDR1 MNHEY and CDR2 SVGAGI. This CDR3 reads CASTPRQGMNTEAFF. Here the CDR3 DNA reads TGTGCCAGCACCCCGCGACAGGGGATGAACACTGAAGCTTTCTTT.

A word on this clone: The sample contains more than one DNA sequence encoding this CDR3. The CDR3 reads CAISGTGNTEAFF. In DNA, the CDR3 is TGTGCCATCAGTGGGACAGGGAACACTGAAGCTTTCTTT. V usage is TRBV10-3 and J usage is TRBJ1-1; 7 bases line up with TRBD1. From germline, CDR1 is ENHRY and CDR2 SYGVKD. Unmatched junction bases numbered 0, after V lost 4 bases and J lost 1 base. The CDR3 is 13 amino acids.

The CDR3 DNA is TGTGCCAGCACCCTTACTGGGGCCAACGTCCTGACTTTC. Its translation is CASTLTGANVLTF. The chain links TRBV11-3 to TRBJ2-6; D not certain. This CDR3 region has 13 residues. Deletions cut 7 bases from V and 2 bases from J, with 6 bases between. Germline loops: CDR1 SGHNT, CDR2 YENEEA.

The CDR3 DNA reads as TGTGCCAGCAGCTTGGGGGACAGTTCCTATGGCTACACCTTC. Translation gives CASSLGDSSYGYTF. This rearrangement joins TRBV7-9 to TRBJ1-2; 7 bases agree with TRBD1. The germline CDR1 and CDR2 sequences are SEHNR and FQNEAQ (reference sequence). This CDR3 spans 14 amino acids. The V segment lost 3 bases and the J segment 4 bases; nucleotides outside the gene matches: 5.

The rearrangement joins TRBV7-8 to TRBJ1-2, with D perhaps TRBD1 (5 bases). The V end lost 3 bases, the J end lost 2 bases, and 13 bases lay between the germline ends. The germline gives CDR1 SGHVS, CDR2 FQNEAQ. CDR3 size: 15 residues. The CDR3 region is CASSFNRNSNYGYTF. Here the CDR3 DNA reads TGTGCCAGCAGCTTTAACAGGAATTCAAACTATGGCTACACCTTC.

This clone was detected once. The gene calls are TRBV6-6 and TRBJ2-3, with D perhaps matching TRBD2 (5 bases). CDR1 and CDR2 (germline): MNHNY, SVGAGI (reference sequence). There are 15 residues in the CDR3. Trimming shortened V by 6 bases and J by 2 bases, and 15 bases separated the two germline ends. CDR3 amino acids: CASSTTRVLTDTQYF. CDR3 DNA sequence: TGTGCCAGCAGCACCACTAGGGTTCTCACAGATACGCAGTATTTT.

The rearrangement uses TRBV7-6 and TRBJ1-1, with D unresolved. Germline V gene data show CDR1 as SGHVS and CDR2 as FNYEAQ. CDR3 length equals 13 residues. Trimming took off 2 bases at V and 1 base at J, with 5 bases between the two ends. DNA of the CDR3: TGTGCCAGCAGCTTACGGGAGAACACTGAAGCTTTCTTT. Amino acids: CASSLRENTEAFF.

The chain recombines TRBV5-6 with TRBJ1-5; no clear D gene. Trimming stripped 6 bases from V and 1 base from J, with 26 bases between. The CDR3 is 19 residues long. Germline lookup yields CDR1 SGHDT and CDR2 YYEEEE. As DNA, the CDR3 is TGTGCCAGCACATCCTCGAAAACGTACTTTGAATCCAGCAATCAGCCCCAGCATTTT. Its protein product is CASTSSKTYFESSNQPQHF.

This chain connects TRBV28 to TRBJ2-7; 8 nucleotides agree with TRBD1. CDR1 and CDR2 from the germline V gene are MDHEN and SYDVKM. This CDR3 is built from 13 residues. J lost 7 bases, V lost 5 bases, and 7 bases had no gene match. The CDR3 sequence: CASSPRGRGEQYF. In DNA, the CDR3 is TGTGCCAGCAGTCCCAGGGGGCGTGGGGAGCAGTACTTC.

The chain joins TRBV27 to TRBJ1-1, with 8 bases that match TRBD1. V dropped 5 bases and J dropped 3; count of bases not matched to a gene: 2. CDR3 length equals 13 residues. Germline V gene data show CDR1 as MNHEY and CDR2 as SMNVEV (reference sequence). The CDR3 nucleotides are TGTGCCAGCAGTGTACAGGGGGACACTGAAGCTTTCTTT. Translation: CASSVQGDTEAFF.